This TCR beta chain was recovered during a study of shared clonotypes between healthy human individuals. The protocol was immunoSEQ multiplex PCR, while the TCRdb copy is restricted to in-frame clones and leaves out a portion. The data contain approximately 620,000 clones, around 97% of them singletons. Germline lookup yields CDR1 SEHNR and CDR2 FQNEAQ (reference sequence). Deletions cut 0 bases from V and 0 bases from J, with 15 bases between. The CDR3 covers 18 residues. The chain combines TRBV7-9 with TRBJ1-5, with TRBD1 as a possible D gene (6 bases). This TCR was sampled from a woman aged 25 to 39 in good health. The sample comprised naive CD4+ T cells sorted from blood. Subset in this sample: CD45RA+ positively selected. The CDR3 sequence is CASSLAGATDYSNQPQHF. CDR3 sequence (DNA): TGTGCCAGCAGCTTAGCGGGGGCGACAGATTATAGCAATCAGCCCCAGCATTTT.